This T cell receptor (beta chain) originates from a study of T cells in Graves' hyperthyroidism and ophthalmopathy. Findings and caveats of the study: A 13 V-J signature model discriminated ophthalmopathy versus stable hyperthyroidism.

Newly diagnosed patients aged 18 to 65 had hyperthyroidism of under 2 months' duration. The sample holds many counts of this clonotype. Its cognate antigen is unknown. The CDR3 runs 13 residues. Germline CDR1 and CDR2: MNHNS and SASEGT. V lost 9 bases, J lost 5 bases, and 14 bases lay in between. RNA transcripts were the template for amplifying TCR beta CDR3 regions. An initial round of RT-PCR targeting the TCR CDR3 relied on the HTBI primer set. TCRdb analysed the multiplex PCR reads with MiXCR anew, one entry per CDR3 protein. The sample holds a few hundred thousand distinct CDR3 sequences, about 15% seen once.

The V call is TRBV6-1, the J call TRBJ2-1; D not certain. Sequences were obtained from blood. This clonotype was obtained from a woman aged 25 to 45 with Graves' hyperthyroidism. The CDR3 nucleotides are TGTGCCAGTTACTCGGTTTTGAACAATGAGCAGTTCTTC. It encodes CASYSVLNNEQFF.